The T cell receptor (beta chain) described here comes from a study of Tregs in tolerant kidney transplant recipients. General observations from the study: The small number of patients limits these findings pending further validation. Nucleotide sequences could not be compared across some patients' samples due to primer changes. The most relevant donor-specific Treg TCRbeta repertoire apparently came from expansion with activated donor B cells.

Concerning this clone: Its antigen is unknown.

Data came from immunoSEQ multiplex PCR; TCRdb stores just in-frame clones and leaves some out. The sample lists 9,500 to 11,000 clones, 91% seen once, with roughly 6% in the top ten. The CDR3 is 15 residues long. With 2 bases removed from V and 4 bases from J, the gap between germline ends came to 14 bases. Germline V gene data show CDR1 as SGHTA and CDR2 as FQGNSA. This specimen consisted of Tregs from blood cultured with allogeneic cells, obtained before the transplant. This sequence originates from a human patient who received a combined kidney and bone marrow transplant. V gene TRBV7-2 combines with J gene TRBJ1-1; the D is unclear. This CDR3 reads CASSLFTGYSTEAFF. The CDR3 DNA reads TGTGCCAGCAGCTTATTTACGGGGTATAGCACTGAAGCTTTCTTT.